The clone carrying this T cell receptor beta chain was counted a few times. The antigen is not known. The donors (healthy individuals) were bone marrow donors. These data are taken from a study of cytomegalovirus exposure and HLA in healthy donors. The study, taken as a whole, reports: Analysis was carried out at a later point, and it linked a missense DCLRE1C variant to TCR beta V- and J-gene trimming. One later analysis reportedly identified an Asian-associated ancestry cluster that showed fewer N-insertions than the roughly 640-donor mean.

A multiplex PCR was run with 60 Vbeta primers and 13 Jbeta primers. This table comes from immunoSEQ multiplex PCR, and its TCRdb copy is limited to in-frame clones, with some not included. The sample includes some 67,000 clones, around 78% of them seen just once. The sequence derives from a man in his forties in good health and CMV-seronegative. What was sequenced was PBMCs.

DNA of the CDR3: TGTGCCAGCAGTTACTCGACAGGGGGCTACGAGCAGTACTTC. Its translation is CASSYSTGGYEQYF. V usage is TRBV6-5 and J usage is TRBJ2-7; 9 positions match TRBD1. The germline V gene has CDR1 MNHEY and CDR2 SVGAGI. This CDR3 has 14 residues. The trim removed 0 bases at V and 3 bases at J, leaving 0 bases unmatched.